This T cell receptor (beta chain) stems from a study of blood T cell repertoires in COVID-19. Whole-study context: From T cells, B-cell-depleted T cells, or PBMCs came the material, which was cDNA or gDNA.

The protocol was immunoSEQ multiplex PCR, while the TCRdb copy is restricted to in-frame clones and leaves out a portion. The sample consists of about 300,000 clones, around 86% of them appearing once. This clone was seen just once. Looked up from germline, CDR1 is SGHRS and CDR2 is YFSETQ. V shed 2 bases and J 2 bases; nucleotides not matched to a gene: 1. The CDR3 extends over 15 amino acids. Sequencing was carried out using peripheral blood. The chain recombines TRBV5-1 with TRBJ2-1, with 10 nucleotides matching TRBD2. The TCR was taken from a man between 65 and 80 years old with acute or convalescent COVID-19. The CDR3 spells CASSFTSGTYNEQFF. CDR3 nucleotide sequence: TGCGCCAGCAGCTTTACTAGCGGGACCTACAATGAGCAGTTCTTC.